These 31 T cell receptor beta chains were sequenced from one sample in a study of blood T cells in healthy people across ages. Together with a sample-barcoded 5' primer, a J-beta primer mix was included in a second PCR lasting about 7 to 11 cycles. TCRdb reprocessed the 5' RACE reads with MiXCR, giving one entry per CDR3 protein. The sample holds almost 800,000 distinct CDR3 sequences; roughly 60% are singletons and the top ten take approximately 23%. What was sequenced was blood. All receptors come from a man aged 30-40 years in good health.

The chain employs TRBV7-2 and TRBJ2-1; 7 nucleotides match TRBD1. V gave up 4 bases and J gave up 6 bases; unmatched junction bases: 9. The CDR3 is made up of 15 amino acids. Per germline, CDR1 SGHTA and CDR2 FQGNSA. The CDR3 loop reads CASSSQTGPFNEQFF. In DNA, the CDR3 is TGTGCCAGCAGCTCCCAGACAGGGCCCTTCAATGAGCAGTTCTTC.

This rearrangement joins TRBV29-1 to TRBJ2-7; D gene unclear. Trimming shortened V by 6 bases and J by 3 bases, and 12 bases separated the two germline ends. Germline V gene sequence: CDR1 SQVTM, CDR2 ANQGSEA. This CDR3 spans 12 amino acids. The CDR3 sequence is CSVRTEGYEQYF. CDR3 bases: TGCAGCGTAAGGACGGAAGGCTACGAGCAGTACTTC.

This clonotype was seen more than once but under ten times. The gene calls are TRBV5-1 and TRBJ1-1; D is possibly TRBD1 (6 bases). The V end lost 4 bases, the J end lost 1 base, and 14 bases lay between the germline ends. The CDR3 is 15 residues long. Germline-derived CDR1 and CDR2 are SGHRS and YFSETQ. The CDR3 DNA reads TGCGCCAGCAGCCTGGGACACCCGAAGAACACTGAAGCTTTCTTT. Its translation is CASSLGHPKNTEAFF. The full variable domain, rest sourced from reference TRBV5-1 and TRBJ1-1, is KAGVTQTPRYLIKTRGQQVTLSCSPISGHRSVSWYQQTPGQGLQFLFEYFSETQRNKGNFPGRFSGRQFSNSRSEMNVSTLELGDSALYLCASSLGHPKNTEAFFGQGTRLTVV.

This rearrangement joins TRBV20-1 to TRBJ1-2, with D hard to call. This CDR3 is built from 13 residues. V shed 1 base and J shed 4 bases, with 10 bases lying between them. Germline CDR1 DFQATT, CDR2 SNEGSKA (reference sequence). This CDR3 is CSARVIGRYGYTF. DNA of the CDR3: TGCAGTGCTAGAGTGATAGGGCGCTATGGCTACACCTTC.

The chain combines TRBV4-2 with TRBJ2-3; D perhaps matches TRBD2 (6 bases). The CDR3 totals 15 residues. The V gene lost 1 base and the J gene lost 0 bases, with 8 bases spanning the gap. The germline V gene encodes CDR1 LGHNA and CDR2 YNFKEQ. CDR3 region: CASSQGGESTDTQYF. The CDR3 nucleotides read TGTGCCAGCAGCCAAGGGGGGGAAAGCACAGATACGCAGTATTTT.

V and J are TRBV12-3 or TRBV12-4 and TRBJ1-2; maybe TRBD1 (5 bases). The V end was cut by 2 bases, the J end by 0 bases, with 13 bases between. This CDR3 spans 16 amino acids. CDR3: CASSLMGTVTNYGYTF. The CDR3 nucleotides read TGTGCCAGCAGTTTAATGGGGACTGTTACTAACTATGGCTACACCTTC.

The J gene is TRBJ2-4, the V gene TRBV5-1; tentative D call: TRBD2 (6 bases). The DNA end is more similar to TRBJ2-7, so the J call may be wrong. From germline, CDR1 is SGHRS and CDR2 YFSETQ. This CDR3 comprises 13 residues. The CDR3 reads CASTSAGTYEQYF. For the CDR3, the DNA is TGCGCCAGCACCTCGGCGGGGACCTACGAGCAGTACTTC.

The CDR3 nucleotides read TGTGCCATCAGTGAGTCGGGGGACAGGACCTTTGGAGGCTACACCTTC. This encodes CAISESGDRTFGGYTF. This chain joins TRBV10-3 and TRBJ1-2; TRBD1 matches at 8 bases. CDR3 length equals 16 residues. The V and J ends lost 0 bases and 8 bases, in that order; junction bases with no gene match: 11. In germline, CDR1 is ENHRY, CDR2 SYGVKD.

The V and J genes are TRBV10-3 and TRBJ1-1; possible D gene TRBD1, 6 bases. The germline V gene encodes CDR1 ENHRY and CDR2 SYGVKD. CDR3 length: 14 residues. Trimming stripped 3 bases from V and 0 bases from J, with 8 bases between. The CDR3 bases are TGTGCCATCAGTGACAGGGGTTTGAACACTGAAGCTTTCTTT. Protein sequence: CAISDRGLNTEAFF.

This clonotype was seen at least ten times. This rearrangement joins TRBV18 to TRBJ2-7; 11 nucleotides align to TRBD1. The CDR3 spans 17 residues. The V gene end was trimmed by 2 bases and the J gene end by 6 bases; junction bases not matched to a gene: 12. Looked up from germline, CDR1 is KGHSH and CDR2 is LQKENI. CDR3 sequence reads: CASSPRTGGISESEQYF. The CDR3 bases are TGTGCCAGCTCACCAAGGACAGGGGGCATATCAGAGAGCGAGCAGTACTTC.

The CDR3 DNA sequence: TGCAGTGCTAGCCACATTATGGGACTAGCGGGTTGCGAGCAGTACTTC. This encodes CSASHIMGLAGCEQYF. The chain has TRBV20-1 and TRBJ2-4; 12 bases fit TRBD2. The J call is uncertain, as TRBJ2-7 better fits the DNA end. Germline CDR1 DFQATT, CDR2 SNEGSKA (reference sequence). CDR3 length equals 16 residues.

V and J are TRBV30 and TRBJ2-1; 11 bases map to TRBD2. With V trimmed by 5 bases and J by 8 bases, 8 bases remained unmatched. CDR3 length equals 14 residues. Germline V lookup: CDR1 GTSNPN, CDR2 SVGIG (reference sequence). The CDR3 region has the DNA TGTGCCTGGGAGACTAGCGGGATAAGCGATGAGCAGTTCTTC. Its protein is CAWETSGISDEQFF.

The chain couples TRBV6-5 to TRBJ1-2, with D perhaps TRBD1 (6 bases). The germline CDR1 and CDR2 sequences are MNHEY and SVGAGI. The CDR3 contains 13 residues. Trimming shortened V by 8 bases and J by 3 bases, and 13 bases separated the two germline ends. Here the CDR3 DNA reads TGTGCCAGCGCCCGGACAGCGGACTATGGCTACACCTTC. Translation gives CASARTADYGYTF.

A few counts support this clonotype. This chain uses TRBV6-6 with TRBJ1-2; 7 positions agree with TRBD1. Germline CDR1 is MNHNY and CDR2 is SVGAGI (reference sequence). With 4 bases clipped from V and 7 bases from J, the junction kept 6 bases outside the gene matches. This CDR3 is 13 amino acids long. The CDR3 bases are TGTGCCAGCAGTTCACAGGGGACTAGTGGCTACACCTTC. It is translated as CASSSQGTSGYTF.

The chain uses TRBV6-6 and TRBJ1-4, with 7 bases fitting TRBD1. The CDR3 contains 15 residues. Germline CDR1 is MNHNY and CDR2 is SVGAGI (reference sequence). Unmatched junction bases numbered 7, after V lost 2 bases and J lost 7 bases. CDR3 in DNA: TGTGCCAGCAGTTACACTCAGGGGGAACGTGAAAAACTGTTTTTT. Amino acid sequence: CASSYTQGEREKLFF.

The chain carries TRBV27 and TRBJ1-6, with D possibly matching TRBD1 (5 bases). V was cut by 3 bases and J by 9 bases, with 15 bases left in between. This CDR3 has 15 amino acids. CDR1 MNHEY and CDR2 SMNVEV come from the germline V gene (reference sequence). The CDR3 loop is CASSFQGFQGSPLHF. The CDR3 DNA sequence: TGTGCCAGCAGTTTTCAGGGCTTCCAGGGTTCACCCCTCCACTTT.

This chain joins TRBV7-9 and TRBJ2-5; TRBD2 might be the D (6 bases). This CDR3 is 19 amino acids long. Germline V CDR1 and CDR2: SEHNR, FQNEAQ (reference sequence). V lost 2 bases to trimming and J lost 2 bases, with 24 bases between them. CDR3 in amino acids: CASSLSFGGSGGTQETQYF. The CDR3 nucleotides are TGTGCCAGCAGCTTATCTTTTGGCGGTTCCGGGGGAACTCAAGAGACCCAGTACTTC.

The genes are TRBV9 and TRBJ2-1, with D possibly TRBD2 on 7 matching bases. V lost 3 bases, J lost 7 bases, and 23 bases lay in between. CDR3 length equals 17 residues. Germline V CDR1 and CDR2: SGDLS, YYNGEE. The CDR3: CASSAKRGGGDKNEQFF. The CDR3 bases are TGTGCCAGCAGCGCGAAGCGGGGAGGGGGAGATAAAAATGAGCAGTTCTTC.

This rearrangement joins TRBV6-1 to TRBJ2-5; D call uncertain. The J call may be incorrect, as the DNA end agrees better with TRBJ2-7. The CDR3 length is 16 residues. Germline lookup yields CDR1 MNHNS and CDR2 SASEGT. CDR3 sequence (DNA): TGTGCCAGCAGTGACCGGGCCAAAGTTGTTTCCTACGAGCAGTACTTC. Translation gives CASSDRAKVVSYEQYF.

This clonotype was observed a few times. This chain joins TRBV7-2 and TRBJ2-5; no reliable D call. Germline V lookup: CDR1 SGHTA, CDR2 FQGNSA. The CDR3 length is 12 residues. Trimming cost V 5 bases and J 5 bases, with 9 bases left between them. Written as DNA, the CDR3 is TGTGCCAGCAGCCCCCCGTCGGAGACCCAGTACTTC. As protein: CASSPPSETQYF.

The genes are TRBV12-3 or TRBV12-4 and TRBJ1-3; 7 bases agree with TRBD1. V lost 6 bases, J lost 2 bases, and 7 bases stayed unmatched. The CDR3 contains 15 residues. CDR3 coding DNA: TGTGCCAGCAGCTCGACAGGGTCACCTGGAAACACCATATATTTT. Its translation: CASSSTGSPGNTIYF.

This clonotype was seen a few times. The V and J genes are TRBV20-1 and TRBJ1-5, with 7 bases lining up with TRBD1. V lost 4 bases and J lost 5; bases outside the gene matches: 11. Germline-derived CDR1 and CDR2 are DFQATT and SNEGSKA (reference sequence). The CDR3 contains 15 residues. CDR3 DNA: TGCAGTGCTACTCGACCGAGACAGGGCGATCAGCCCCAGCATTTT. Its protein is CSATRPRQGDQPQHF.

The chain couples TRBV15 to TRBJ2-5; D could derive from TRBD1 or TRBD2 (5 bases each). The CDR3 totals 14 residues. With 0 bases removed from V and 4 bases from J, the gap between germline ends came to 9 bases. Germline CDR1 LNHNV, CDR2 YYDKDF (reference sequence). The CDR3 nucleotides read TGTGCCACCAGCAGAGATAATGGGGGAGAGACCCAGTACTTC. Translation gives CATSRDNGGETQYF. Full variable domain (remainder filled in from reference TRBV15 and TRBJ2-5): DAMVIQNPRYQVTQFGKPVTLSCSQTLNHNVMYWYQQKSSQAPKLLFHYYDKDFNNEADTPDNFQSRRPNTSFCFLDIRSPGLGDTAMYLCATSRDNGGETQYFGPGTRLLVL.

This rearrangement joins TRBV10-3 to TRBJ2-1, with D perhaps given as TRBD1 or TRBD2 (6 bases each). The germline V gene has CDR1 ENHRY and CDR2 SYGVKD. The V gene lost 0 bases and the J gene lost 6 bases, with 15 bases spanning the gap. This CDR3 has 16 residues. CDR3 loop: CAISESRGAGPNEQFF. The CDR3 DNA is TGTGCCATCAGTGAGTCGAGGGGGGCGGGACCCAATGAGCAGTTCTTC.

The gene calls are TRBV20-1 and TRBJ2-5, with TRBD1 matching 10 bases. The DNA matches TRBJ2-7 better at its end, which makes the J call doubtful. CDR1 and CDR2 from the germline V gene are DFQATT and SNEGSKA (reference sequence). This CDR3 is built from 13 residues. The CDR3 sequence: CSAKGQGSYEQYF. The CDR3 coding sequence is TGCAGTGCTAAGGGACAGGGGAGCTACGAGCAGTACTTC.

As to this clonotype: A read error may account for a junction end that differs from germline. The chain is built from TRBV7-7 and TRBJ2-7, with D maybe TRBD1 (6 bases). Judging by the DNA end, TRBJ2-5 fits better; the J call may be wrong. The CDR3 runs 14 residues. Germline CDR1 SSHAT, CDR2 FNYEAQ (reference sequence). In DNA, the CDR3 is TGTGCTAGCAGCCCAAATCCACAGGGAGAGACCCAGTACTTC. It specifies CASSPNPQGETQYF.

This clonotype was recorded a few times. The gene calls are TRBV6-2 or TRBV6-3 and TRBJ1-5; D uncertain. Germline V lookup: CDR1 MNHEY, CDR2 SVGEGT. The ends were cut back, 4 bases at V and 6 bases at J, with 7 bases in the middle. The CDR3 runs to 12 residues. This CDR3 is CASSWIGQPQHF. CDR3 nucleotide sequence: TGTGCCAGCAGTTGGATAGGTCAGCCCCAGCATTTT.

A remark on this clonotype: One end of the junction does not line up with germline, which may come from a read error. CDR3 in DNA: TGCAATGCTAGAGATGTCGGCAGGCCCGAAGAGACCCAGTACTTC. Amino acid sequence: CNARDVGRPEETQYF. The chain recombines TRBV20-1 with TRBJ2-5, with D unresolved. Germline V gene sequence: CDR1 DFQATT, CDR2 SNEGSKA (reference sequence). The CDR3 covers 15 residues.

There are a few counts of this clonotype. The CDR3, as DNA: TGCGCCAGCAGCCGCGCTGGCGGGCAAACTGGGGCCAACGTCCTGACTTTC. Its protein is CASSRAGGQTGANVLTF. The rearrangement links TRBV5-1 to TRBJ2-6, with D possibly TRBD2 on 5 matching bases. Trimming removed 4 bases from V and 2 bases from J, with 16 bases in between. CDR1 and CDR2 (germline): SGHRS, YFSETQ. The CDR3 is made up of 17 amino acids.

This clonotype has more than one count but fewer than ten. This chain uses TRBV5-1 with TRBJ2-1; possibly TRBD2 for D (6 bases). Germline CDR1 and CDR2: SGHRS and YFSETQ. Trimming cost V 4 bases and J 3 bases, with 8 bases left between them. The CDR3 is 13 amino acids. For the CDR3, the DNA is TGCGCCAGCAGCACGGGACTCTACAATGAGCAGTTCTTC. Residues: CASSTGLYNEQFF.

This clonotype was picked up a small number of times. The chain recombines TRBV5-6 with TRBJ1-2; D unclear. This CDR3 contains 14 residues. Looked up from germline, CDR1 is SGHDT and CDR2 is YYEEEE. V gave up 4 bases and J gave up 6 bases, with 16 bases separating them. In DNA, the CDR3 is TGTGCCAGCAGCCCCCGCGGGAGGTACGATGGCTACACCTTC. Protein sequence: CASSPRGRYDGYTF.